This TCR beta chain was identified during a study of blood T cells in healthy people across ages. Study-wide points: Diversity figures based on one million T cells were deemed too low. Long-lived donors carried more naive CD4+ cells and greater diversity than aged donors. There was a strong correlation between TCR beta diversity and naive T cell percentage. Changes seen in expanded clonotypes were possibly confounded by donor CMV status left unknown.

Combining a sample-barcoded 5' primer with a J-beta primer mix, a second PCR ran for roughly 7 to 11 cycles. TCRdb analysed the 5' RACE reads with MiXCR anew, one entry per CDR3 protein. The sample shows about 1.5 million distinct CDR3 sequences, approximately 43% of them seen only once. Regarding this clonotype: Its specificity is not known.

The CDR3 spans 15 residues. Germline lookup yields CDR1 SGDLS and CDR2 YYNGEE. The germline V and J ends were trimmed by 3 bases and 3 bases, with 14 bases remaining between them. The sample comprised blood. The receptor's source is a woman between 18 and 29 years old in good health. The chain combines TRBV9 with TRBJ2-3, with D possibly matching TRBD1 (5 bases). CDR3 region: CASSGSTGFTDTQYF. CDR3 coding DNA: TGTGCCAGCAGCGGGAGTACAGGATTTACAGATACGCAGTATTTT.